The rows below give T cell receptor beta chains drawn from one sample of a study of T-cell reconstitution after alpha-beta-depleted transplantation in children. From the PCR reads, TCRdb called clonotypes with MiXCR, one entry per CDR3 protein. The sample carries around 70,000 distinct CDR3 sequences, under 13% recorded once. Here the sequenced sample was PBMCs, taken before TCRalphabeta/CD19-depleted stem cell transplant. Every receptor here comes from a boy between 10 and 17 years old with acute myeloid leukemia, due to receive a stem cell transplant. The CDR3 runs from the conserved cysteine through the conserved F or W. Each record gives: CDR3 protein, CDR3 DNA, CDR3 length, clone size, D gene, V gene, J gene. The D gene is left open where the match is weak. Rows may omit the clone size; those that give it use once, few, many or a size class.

CDR3: CASSFRDRYNSPLHF
DNA: TGTGCCAGCAGTTTTAGGGACAGGTATAATTCACCCCTCCACTTT
length: 15
size: many
D: TRBD1
V: TRBV28
J: TRBJ1-6

CDR3: CATSYGGTGTGELFF
DNA: TGTGCCACCTCTTACGGCGGCACGGGCACCGGGGAGCTGTTTTTT
length: 15
size: many
D: NA
V: TRBV15
J: TRBJ2-2

CDR3: CASSLARGPGYTF
DNA: TGTGCCAGCAGCTTGGCCAGGGGGCCTGGCTACACCTTC
length: 13
size: many
D: TRBD1
V: TRBV5-6
J: TRBJ1-2

CDR3: CATSTHTGRETQYF
DNA: TGTGCCACCAGCACGCACACGGGCCGGGAGACCCAGTACTTC
length: 14
size: NA
D: NA
V: TRBV15
J: TRBJ2-5

CDR3: CASSLYSGGLETQYF
DNA: TGTGCCAGCAGCTTGTATTCGGGGGGGTTGGAGACCCAGTACTTC
length: 15
size: NA
D: TRBD2
V: TRBV5-4
J: TRBJ2-5

CDR3: CASSLGGAKQFF
DNA: TGTGCCAGCAGCCTAGGGGGGGCCAAGCAGTTCTTC
length: 12
size: many
D: NA
V: TRBV7-3
J: TRBJ2-1

CDR3: CASSQDNRSYNEQFF
DNA: TGTGCCAGCAGCCAGGACAACCGTTCCTACAATGAGCAGTTCTTC
length: 15
size: many
D: NA
V: TRBV12-3/TRBV12-4
J: TRBJ2-1

CDR3: CASSRRLAGVTDTQYF
DNA: TGTGCCAGCAGTCGACGACTAGCGGGAGTTACAGATACGCAGTATTTT
length: 16
size: few
D: TRBD2
V: TRBV6-2/TRBV6-3
J: TRBJ2-3

CDR3: CASRQSSGANVLTF
DNA: TGTGCCAGCAGACAAAGCTCTGGGGCCAACGTCCTGACTTTC
length: 14
size: many
D: NA
V: TRBV28
J: TRBJ2-6

CDR3: CASMPGVETQYF
DNA: TGCGCCAGCATGCCGGGGGTAGAGACCCAGTACTTC
length: 12
size: many
D: NA
V: TRBV5-1
J: TRBJ2-5

CDR3: CSANKVQESTDTQYF
DNA: TGCAGTGCTAATAAAGTGCAGGAGAGCACAGATACGCAGTATTTT
length: 15
size: many
D: NA
V: TRBV20-1
J: TRBJ2-3

CDR3: CASSQAAGMNTEAFF
DNA: TGTGCCAGCAGCCAAGCGGCCGGGATGAACACTGAAGCTTTCTTT
length: 15
size: many
D: NA
V: TRBV14
J: TRBJ1-1

CDR3: CSVSRTNTEAFF
DNA: TGCAGCGTTTCCCGGACGAACACTGAAGCTTTCTTT
length: 12
size: many
D: NA
V: TRBV29-1
J: TRBJ1-1